The clone carrying this TCR beta chain was seen once. What it binds is not known. The sample belongs to a study of T cell clonotyping in hematopoietic cell transplantation. Study-wide points: Broader posttransplant TCR repertoire diversity was predicted by graft donor and pretransplant recipient Inverse Simpson Index values. Recipient TCR diversity dropped after transplant; expanded clonotypes rose from day 30 to 180. Few recipient clonotypes overlapped donors; over 95% were de novo at given depth.

The table came from immunoSEQ multiplex PCR; TCRdb's copy has only in-frame clones and leaves some out. The sample holds fewer than 50,000 clones, 94% seen once. V lost 1 base and J 0 bases, leaving 7 bases between the germline ends. CDR1 MGHRA and CDR2 YSYEKL come from the germline V gene. The CDR3 is 15 residues long. The sequencing input was peripheral blood mononuclear cells. V usage is TRBV4-1 and J usage is TRBJ1-3; D is ambiguous. The TCR was taken from a woman aged 45-59 years in good health. Some clones in this sample may be carry-over from other donors' samples. CDR3 residues: CASSQADPSGNTIYF. The CDR3 DNA reads TGCGCCAGCAGCCAAGCAGACCCCTCTGGAAACACCATATATTTT.